This entry features one T cell receptor beta chain sequence. Its cognate antigen is unknown. The record originates from a study of cytomegalovirus exposure and HLA in healthy donors. General study points: A later analysis revealed that TCR association rates differed between HLA loci, peaking at DRB1 and bottoming out at HLA-C.

The PCR used 60 Vbeta and 13 Jbeta primers. Sequencing used immunoSEQ multiplex PCR; TCRdb keeps in-frame clones, though not all of them. Here the sample spans 150,000 to 200,000 clones, about 81% being singletons. V dropped 2 bases and J dropped 0; count of bases not matched to a gene: 9. Per germline, CDR1 MGHRA and CDR2 YSYEKL. This CDR3 spans 18 amino acids. The sequenced sample consisted of PBMCs. This TCR was sampled from a woman in her late teens or twenties in good health and CMV-seronegative. The rearrangement uses TRBV4-1 and TRBJ2-1, with 8 bases matching TRBD2. CDR3 nucleotides: TGCGCCAGCAGCCAATACGCAGCGGGGGACCACTCCTACAATGAGCAGTTCTTC. Residues: CASSQYAAGDHSYNEQFF.